This T cell receptor (beta chain) was identified during a study of blood T cell repertoires in COVID-19. Overall study context: The samples span acute and convalescent COVID-19 from the United States, Italy and Spain.

Here immunoSEQ multiplex PCR was the method, and the copy in TCRdb shows in-frame clones only, minus some. This sample has about 32,000 clones, with more than 85% found just once. Germline loops: CDR1 MNHNY, CDR2 SVGAGI (reference sequence). Trimming at V came to 5 bases and at J to 9 bases, leaving 4 bases not matched to a gene. CDR3 length: 12 amino acids. Material: peripheral blood. The rearrangement joins TRBV6-6 to TRBJ2-1; TRBD1 matches 7 bases. This clonotype was obtained from a male donor with active COVID-19. The CDR3 reads CASSNTGVEQFF. The DNA of the CDR3 is TGTGCCAGCAGTAATACAGGGGTTGAGCAGTTCTTC.